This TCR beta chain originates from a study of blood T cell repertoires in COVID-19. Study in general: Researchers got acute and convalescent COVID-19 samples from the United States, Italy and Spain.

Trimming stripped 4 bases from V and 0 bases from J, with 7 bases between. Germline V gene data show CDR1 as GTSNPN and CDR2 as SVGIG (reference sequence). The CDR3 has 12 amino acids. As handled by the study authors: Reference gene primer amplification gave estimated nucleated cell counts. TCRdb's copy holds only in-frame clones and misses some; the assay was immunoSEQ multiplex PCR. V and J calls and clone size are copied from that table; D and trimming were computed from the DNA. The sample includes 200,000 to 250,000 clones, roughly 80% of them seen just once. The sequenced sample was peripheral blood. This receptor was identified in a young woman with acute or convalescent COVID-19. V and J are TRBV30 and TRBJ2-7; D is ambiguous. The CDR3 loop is CAWTVSSYEQYF. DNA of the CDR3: TGTGCCTGGACTGTTAGCTCCTACGAGCAGTACTTC.